This T cell receptor beta chain was identified in a study of blood T cell repertoires in COVID-19. Repertoires were generated with immunoSEQ multiplex PCR, while TCRdb's copy carries only in-frame clones and drops some. The sample carries around 190,000 clones, approximately 87% recorded once. The specimen sequenced was peripheral blood. The clonotype comes from a man aged 65 to 85 with active or convalescent COVID-19.

The CDR3 DNA sequence: TGTGCCAGCAGTTTCGCGGCAGCTGGAAACACCATATATTTT. Encoded protein: CASSFAAAGNTIYF. This sequence joins TRBV27 and TRBJ1-3; D remains ambiguous. The CDR3 consists of 14 residues. Per the germline V gene, CDR1 is MNHEY and CDR2 is SMNVEV (reference sequence). The V end lost 3 bases, the J end lost 2 bases, and 8 bases lay between the germline ends.